Listed below are T cell receptor beta chains from one sample, sequenced in a study of blood T cells in healthy people across ages. Using its own MiXCR run on the 5' RACE reads, TCRdb lists one record per CDR3 protein. The sample holds 1,300,000 or so distinct CDR3 sequences, around 59% seen once. The specimen was blood. The origin of the receptors is a man between 18 and 35 years old in good health. Both conserved end residues are part of each CDR3. The D gene is left open where the match is weak. Rows may omit the clone size; those that give it use once, few, many or a size class.

abundance: .; v_gene: TRBV2; d_gene: TRBD1; j_gene: TRBJ1-5; len: 16; CDR3nt: TGTGCCAGCAGGGCTACCCGACAGGGTTCCAATCAGCCCCAGCATTTT; CDR3aa: CASRATRQGSNQPQHF
abundance: .; v_gene: TRBV12-3/TRBV12-4; d_gene: .; j_gene: TRBJ2-3; len: 11; CDR3nt: TGTGCCAGCAGACTCGGGGATACGCAGTATTTT; CDR3aa: CASRLGDTQYF
abundance: .; v_gene: TRBV20-1; d_gene: TRBD2; j_gene: TRBJ2-3; len: 18; CDR3nt: TGCAGTGCTGGAACCCCGGGACTAGCGGGAGGGAGGGCAGATACGCAGTATTTT; CDR3aa: CSAGTPGLAGGRADTQYF
abundance: once; v_gene: TRBV20-1; d_gene: .; j_gene: TRBJ2-7; len: 15; CDR3nt: TGCAGTGCTAGACCCCGTCGAGGCAGGTACTACGAGCAGTACTTC; CDR3aa: CSARPRRGRYYEQYF
abundance: .; v_gene: TRBV4-1; d_gene: .; j_gene: TRBJ1-2; len: 14; CDR3nt: TGCGCCAGCAGCCAAGAGACCGGGCGGCGCGGCTACACCTTC; CDR3aa: CASSQETGRRGYTF
abundance: .; v_gene: TRBV6-5; d_gene: TRBD1; j_gene: TRBJ1-2; len: 15; CDR3nt: TGTGCCAGCAGGCTTGGAGTTGGGACAGGGCATGGCTACACCTTC; CDR3aa: CASRLGVGTGHGYTF
abundance: few; v_gene: TRBV6-4; d_gene: TRBD2; j_gene: TRBJ2-1; len: 15; CDR3nt: TGTGCCAGCAGTGACTCAGCGGGAGATTACAATGAGCAGTTCTTC; CDR3aa: CASSDSAGDYNEQFF
abundance: .; v_gene: TRBV12-3/TRBV12-4; d_gene: TRBD2; j_gene: TRBJ2-1; len: 19; CDR3nt: TGTGCCAGCAGTTTAAATCCCGGGACTAGCGGGAGGGGATACAATGAGCAGTTCTTC; CDR3aa: CASSLNPGTSGRGYNEQFF
abundance: .; v_gene: TRBV11-2; d_gene: .; j_gene: TRBJ2-3; len: 13; CDR3nt: TGTGCCAGCAGCCCTCCCGGTCGGGATACGCAGTATTTT; CDR3aa: CASSPPGRDTQYF
abundance: .; v_gene: TRBV10-3; d_gene: .; j_gene: TRBJ2-7; len: 15; CDR3nt: TGTGCCATCAGTCCACAGGGGAGGAGGGCCTACGAGCAGTACTTC; CDR3aa: CAISPQGRRAYEQYF
abundance: few; v_gene: TRBV10-3; d_gene: TRBD1; j_gene: TRBJ2-1; len: 17; CDR3nt: TGTGCCATCAGGGGTGTCACCGACAGGGGTTTCCACAATGAGCAGTTCTTC; CDR3aa: CAIRGVTDRGFHNEQFF
abundance: .; v_gene: TRBV18; d_gene: .; j_gene: TRBJ2-7; len: 15; CDR3nt: TGTGCCAGCTCACCACCGAGCAACCGAAACTACGAGCAGTACTTC; CDR3aa: CASSPPSNRNYEQYF
abundance: .; v_gene: TRBV11-2; d_gene: .; j_gene: TRBJ2-7; len: 12; CDR3nt: TGTGCCAGCAGACCTTGGGGGGACGAGCAGTACTTC; CDR3aa: CASRPWGDEQYF
abundance: .; v_gene: TRBV6-5; d_gene: TRBD2; j_gene: TRBJ2-3; len: 17; CDR3nt: TGTGCCAGCAGTTACTCGAGTGCCAGCGGGGGCACAGATACGCAGTATTTT; CDR3aa: CASSYSSASGGTDTQYF
abundance: .; v_gene: TRBV24-1; d_gene: .; j_gene: TRBJ2-7; len: 13; CDR3nt: TGTGCCACCAGTGAACCCGGACTATATGAGCAGTACTTC; CDR3aa: CATSEPGLYEQYF
abundance: .; v_gene: TRBV25-1; d_gene: TRBD2; j_gene: TRBJ2-5; len: 13; CDR3nt: TGTGCCAGCCAACTAGCGGGCTCTGAGACCCAGTACTTC; CDR3aa: CASQLAGSETQYF
abundance: few; v_gene: TRBV28; d_gene: TRBD1; j_gene: TRBJ1-1; len: 14; CDR3nt: TGTGCCAGCAGTTGGACAGGGGGGCGGGCTGAAGCTTTCTTT; CDR3aa: CASSWTGGRAEAFF
abundance: .; v_gene: TRBV5-1; d_gene: .; j_gene: TRBJ1-1; len: 15; CDR3nt: TGCGCCAGCAGCTTGGAGCCGTATATGAACACTGAAGCTTTCTTT; CDR3aa: CASSLEPYMNTEAFF
abundance: .; v_gene: TRBV27; d_gene: TRBD2; j_gene: TRBJ2-7; len: 15; CDR3nt: TGTGCCAGCACCGAACTAGCGGGAGCGGCCCACGAGCAGTACTTC; CDR3aa: CASTELAGAAHEQYF
abundance: few; v_gene: TRBV5-1; d_gene: .; j_gene: TRBJ2-2; len: 12; CDR3nt: TGCGCCAGCAGGACCGACACCGGGGAGCTGTTTTTT; CDR3aa: CASRTDTGELFF
abundance: once; v_gene: TRBV4-2; d_gene: .; j_gene: TRBJ1-2; len: 13; CDR3nt: TGTGCCAGCAGCCAAGAGTCAGGGAACGGCTACACCTTC; CDR3aa: CASSQESGNGYTF
abundance: .; v_gene: TRBV11-2; d_gene: .; j_gene: TRBJ2-3; len: 13; CDR3nt: TGTGCCAGCAGCTTCGACGCCGCAGATACGCAGTATTTT; CDR3aa: CASSFDAADTQYF
abundance: .; v_gene: TRBV12-5; d_gene: .; j_gene: TRBJ1-2; len: 14; CDR3nt: TGTGCTAGTGGACCGGGACACCTTAACTATGGCTACACCTTC; CDR3aa: CASGPGHLNYGYTF
abundance: few; v_gene: TRBV6-6; d_gene: .; j_gene: TRBJ2-7; len: 12; CDR3nt: TGTGCCAGCAGTTACGGGTATTACGAGCAGTACTTC; CDR3aa: CASSYGYYEQYF
abundance: .; v_gene: TRBV29-1; d_gene: TRBD1; j_gene: TRBJ1-2; len: 14; CDR3nt: TGCAGCGTTGCCTACAGGGGGCCGGCCTATGGCTACACCTTC; CDR3aa: CSVAYRGPAYGYTF
abundance: .; v_gene: TRBV3-1; d_gene: .; j_gene: TRBJ1-2; len: 13; CDR3nt: TGTGCCAGCAGCCAAGATCCCAGGGACGGCTACACCTTC; CDR3aa: CASSQDPRDGYTF
abundance: .; v_gene: TRBV7-9; d_gene: .; j_gene: TRBJ2-5; len: 13; CDR3nt: TGTGCCAGCAGCTTAGCGGCTGCAAGGGAGCAGTACTTC; CDR3aa: CASSLAAAREQYF
abundance: .; v_gene: TRBV12-3/TRBV12-4; d_gene: .; j_gene: TRBJ2-5; len: 18; CDR3nt: TGTGCCAGCAGTCTCAAATCCGGGACCTACTCAACGGGGGAGACCCAGTACTTC; CDR3aa: CASSLKSGTYSTGETQYF
abundance: .; v_gene: TRBV27; d_gene: TRBD1; j_gene: TRBJ2-5; len: 13; CDR3nt: TGTGCCAGCAGTGTGGGACAGCCAGAGACCCAGTACTTC; CDR3aa: CASSVGQPETQYF
abundance: .; v_gene: TRBV7-9; d_gene: .; j_gene: TRBJ2-7; len: 16; CDR3nt: TGTGCCAGCAGCTCCATGCCGGGACGGAGGACCTACGAGCAGTACTTC; CDR3aa: CASSSMPGRRTYEQYF
abundance: .; v_gene: TRBV10-3; d_gene: TRBD1; j_gene: TRBJ2-5; len: 16; CDR3nt: TGTGCCATCAGTGAGCCCGGGACAGGGGGCCAAGAGACCCAGTACTTC; CDR3aa: CAISEPGTGGQETQYF
abundance: once; v_gene: TRBV20-1; d_gene: .; j_gene: TRBJ1-6; len: 14; CDR3nt: TGCAGTGCTACCCTTACAGGGTTGGTATCACCCCTCCACTTT; CDR3aa: CSATLTGLVSPLHF
abundance: many; v_gene: TRBV14; d_gene: .; j_gene: TRBJ2-3; len: 16; CDR3nt: TGTGCCAGCAGCCAAGCTCGCTTTTCCCCCACAGATACGCAGTATTTT; CDR3aa: CASSQARFSPTDTQYF
abundance: .; v_gene: TRBV4-2; d_gene: .; j_gene: TRBJ1-4; len: 14; CDR3nt: TGTGCCAGCAGCCAGGATGTAGGGTCTGAAAAACTGTTTTTT; CDR3aa: CASSQDVGSEKLFF
abundance: .; v_gene: TRBV12-5; d_gene: .; j_gene: TRBJ1-1; len: 14; CDR3nt: TGTGCTAGTGGTTTGGTTGCCAGAAACACTGAAGCTTTCTTT; CDR3aa: CASGLVARNTEAFF
abundance: .; v_gene: TRBV27; d_gene: .; j_gene: TRBJ2-1; len: 14; CDR3nt: TGTGCCAGCAGCCCCACCGGACTATACAATGAGCAGTTCTTC; CDR3aa: CASSPTGLYNEQFF
abundance: few; v_gene: TRBV10-3; d_gene: .; j_gene: TRBJ2-7; len: 14; CDR3nt: TGTGCCATCAGTGAGGGGGAAAGGGACTACGAGCAGTACTTC; CDR3aa: CAISEGERDYEQYF
abundance: many; v_gene: TRBV27; d_gene: .; j_gene: TRBJ2-7; len: 16; CDR3nt: TGTGCCAGCAGCACCAAAATAGCGGCGTTTTCCTACGAGCAGTACTTC; CDR3aa: CASSTKIAAFSYEQYF
abundance: .; v_gene: TRBV2; d_gene: .; j_gene: TRBJ2-7; len: 14; CDR3nt: TGTGCCAGCAGTGGTGACATCGATTCCTACGAGCAGTACTTC; CDR3aa: CASSGDIDSYEQYF
abundance: .; v_gene: TRBV5-1; d_gene: .; j_gene: TRBJ2-5; len: 15; CDR3nt: TGCGCCAGCAGCCGTGACGGTGGGGTTGGGGAGACCCAGTACTTC; CDR3aa: CASSRDGGVGETQYF
abundance: .; v_gene: TRBV7-2; d_gene: TRBD2; j_gene: TRBJ2-7; len: 18; CDR3nt: TGTGCCAGCAGCTTACCGACTAGCGGCCCCGGCTCCTACAATGAGCAGTACTTC; CDR3aa: CASSLPTSGPGSYNEQYF
abundance: .; v_gene: TRBV2; d_gene: .; j_gene: TRBJ1-1; len: 15; CDR3nt: TGTGCCAGCAGTGGTTTAGGACCCCTGAACACTGAAGCTTTCTTT; CDR3aa: CASSGLGPLNTEAFF
abundance: .; v_gene: TRBV6-5; d_gene: .; j_gene: TRBJ2-7; len: 11; CDR3nt: TGTGCCACCGAGGACAGCTACGAGCAGTACTTC; CDR3aa: CATEDSYEQYF
abundance: few; v_gene: TRBV25-1; d_gene: TRBD2; j_gene: TRBJ2-3; len: 14; CDR3nt: TGTGCCAGCTCCTCGGGGGGGGTCGTGGATACGCAGTATTTT; CDR3aa: CASSSGGVVDTQYF
abundance: few; v_gene: TRBV20-1; d_gene: .; j_gene: TRBJ2-3; len: 18; CDR3nt: TGCAGTGCTAGAGCGGTTGGGGGCGGAGTGGGTCGCACAGATACGCAGTATTTT; CDR3aa: CSARAVGGGVGRTDTQYF
abundance: few; v_gene: TRBV12-3/TRBV12-4; d_gene: .; j_gene: TRBJ2-4; len: 16; CDR3nt: TGTGCCAGCAGTCTATACCGGGACTCCTTCAAAAACATTCAGTACTTC; CDR3aa: CASSLYRDSFKNIQYF
abundance: .; v_gene: TRBV5-1; d_gene: TRBD1; j_gene: TRBJ2-3; len: 20; CDR3nt: TGCGCCAGCAGCTTGGCCCTCCGCACAACAGGGGGTACCGATGCAGATACGCAGTATTTT; CDR3aa: CASSLALRTTGGTDADTQYF
abundance: .; v_gene: TRBV7-8; d_gene: .; j_gene: TRBJ1-1; len: 15; CDR3nt: TGTGCCAGCAGCTTTAGCGAGTGGGCGGGGACTGAAGCTTTCTTT; CDR3aa: CASSFSEWAGTEAFF